This record looks at one TCR beta chain sequence and its context. These data are taken from a study of T cells in Graves' hyperthyroidism and ophthalmopathy. The CDR3 contains 13 residues. Germline V gives CDR1 SGHKS, CDR2 YYEKEE (reference sequence). V lost 0 bases to trimming and J lost 13 bases; unmatched junction nucleotides: 5. Regions amplified from RNA transcripts were the TCR beta CDR3 regions. The primer set for the first-round RT-PCR of the TCR CDR3 was HTBI. TCRdb redid the calling of the multiplex PCR reads with MiXCR, one entry per CDR3 protein. The repertoire holds 650,000 to 750,000 distinct CDR3 sequences, with 14% as singletons.

Sequences were obtained from blood. The TCR was taken from a woman between 18 and 29 years old with Graves' hyperthyroidism. The chain uses TRBV5-5 and TRBJ2-1; TRBD2 aligns across 9 bases. The CDR3 spells CASSLGSGSHQFF. DNA for the CDR3: TGTGCCAGCAGCTTGGGTAGCGGGAGTCATCAGTTCTTC.